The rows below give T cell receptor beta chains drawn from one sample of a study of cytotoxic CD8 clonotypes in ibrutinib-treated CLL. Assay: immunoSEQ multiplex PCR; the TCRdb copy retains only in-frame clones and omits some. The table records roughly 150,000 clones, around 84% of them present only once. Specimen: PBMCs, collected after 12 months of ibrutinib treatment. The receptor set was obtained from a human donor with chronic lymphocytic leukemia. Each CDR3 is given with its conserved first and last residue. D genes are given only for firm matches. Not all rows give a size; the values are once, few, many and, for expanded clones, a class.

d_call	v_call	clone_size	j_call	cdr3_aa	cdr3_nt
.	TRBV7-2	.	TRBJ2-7	CASSLSTQGDKQYF	TGTGCCAGCAGCTTAAGTACTCAGGGTGACAAGCAGTACTTC
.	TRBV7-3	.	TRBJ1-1	CASSLRGIWGGRRRFSGNTEAFF	TGTGCCAGCAGCTTAAGGGGGATTTGGGGAGGGAGGAGGCGCTTCTCCGGGAACACTGAAGCTTTCTTT
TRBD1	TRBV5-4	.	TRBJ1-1	CASSKTGGGWGNTEAFF	TGTGCCAGCAGCAAGACAGGGGGCGGGTGGGGCAACACTGAAGCTTTCTTT
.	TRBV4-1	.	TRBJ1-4	CASSQGQGINEKLFF	TGCGCCAGCAGCCAGGGGCAGGGAATAAATGAAAAACTGTTTTTT
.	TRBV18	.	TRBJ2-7	CASSNTIVAYEQYF	TGTGCCAGCTCCAACACCATTGTGGCCTACGAGCAGTACTTC
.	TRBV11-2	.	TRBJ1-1	CASSRTMNTEAFF	TGTGCCAGCAGTCGTACTATGAACACTGAAGCTTTCTTT
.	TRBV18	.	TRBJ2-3	CASSPPGSDTQYF	TGTGCCAGCTCACCACCGGGGTCAGATACGCAGTATTTT
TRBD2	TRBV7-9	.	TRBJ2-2	CASSARLWREGPASGELFF	TGTGCCAGCAGCGCCCGCCTATGGCGGGAGGGCCCAGCCAGCGGGGAGCTGTTTTTT
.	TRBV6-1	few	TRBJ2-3	CASAPGGSADTQYF	TGTGCCAGTGCGCCAGGGGGGTCAGCAGATACGCAGTATTTT
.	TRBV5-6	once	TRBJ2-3	CASSSGLLAQPSTDTQYF	TGTGCCAGCAGCTCGGGATTACTAGCCCAACCTTCCACAGATACGCAGTATTTT
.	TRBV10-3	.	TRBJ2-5	CAISEAGNQETQYF	TGTGCCATCAGTGAAGCAGGGAACCAAGAGACCCAGTACTTC
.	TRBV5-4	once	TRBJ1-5	CASSLFSFEGNQPQHF	TGTGCCAGCAGCTTGTTTTCCTTTGAGGGCAATCAGCCCCAGCATTTT
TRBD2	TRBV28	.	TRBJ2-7	CASSPVTIAGGLSYEQYF	TGTGCCAGCAGTCCGGTAACTATAGCGGGGGGTCTATCCTACGAGCAGTACTTC
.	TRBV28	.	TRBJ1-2	CASSSPIGGYTF	TGTGCCAGCAGTTCTCCGATAGGAGGCTACACCTTC
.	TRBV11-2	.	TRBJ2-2	CASSLGTQVYTGELFF	TGTGCCAGCAGCTTAGGCACGCAAGTATACACCGGGGAGCTGTTTTTT
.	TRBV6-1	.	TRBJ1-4	CASRTQGFTNEKLFF	TGTGCCAGCAGAACCCAGGGATTTACTAATGAAAAACTGTTTTTT
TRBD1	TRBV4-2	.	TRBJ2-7	CASSQDLLGQVNYEQYF	TGTGCCAGCAGCCAAGATTTATTGGGACAGGTTAACTACGAGCAGTACTTC
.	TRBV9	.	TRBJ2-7	CASSVRLEQYF	TGTGCCAGCAGCGTAAGGCTGGAGCAGTACTTC
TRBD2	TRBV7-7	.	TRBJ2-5	CASSPGLAGAGETQYF	TGTGCTAGCAGCCCAGGACTAGCGGGAGCAGGGGAGACCCAGTACTTC
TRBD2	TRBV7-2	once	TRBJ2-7	CASSLTSGGYEQYF	TGTGCCAGCAGCTTAACCAGCGGGGGCTACGAGCAGTACTTC
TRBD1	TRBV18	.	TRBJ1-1	CASSPRSVGQGVGRNTEAFF	TGTGCCAGCTCACCACGATCCGTGGGACAGGGGGTAGGTCGAAACACTGAAGCTTTCTTT
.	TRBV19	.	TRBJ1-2	CASSMGAGANYGYTF	TGTGCCAGTAGTATGGGCGCGGGGGCTAACTATGGCTACACCTTC
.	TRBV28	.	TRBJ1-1	CASSSENGRGTEAFF	TGTGCCAGCAGTTCCGAAAACGGACGGGGGACTGAAGCTTTCTTT
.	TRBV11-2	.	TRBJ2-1	CASSLIKRDEQFF	TGTGCCAGCAGCTTAATAAAGCGCGATGAGCAGTTCTTC
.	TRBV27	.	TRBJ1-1	CASIKRDGNTEAFF	TGTGCCAGCATCAAAAGGGACGGGAACACTGAAGCTTTCTTT
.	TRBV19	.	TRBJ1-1	CASSSSANTEAFF	TGTGCCAGTAGTAGCTCGGCGAACACTGAAGCTTTCTTT
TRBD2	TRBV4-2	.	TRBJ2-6	CASSQDTGTSNVLTF	TGTGCCAGCAGCCAAGACACCGGGACTAGCAACGTCCTGACTTTC
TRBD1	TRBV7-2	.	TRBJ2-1	CASSQDDRVGFF	TGTGCCAGCAGCCAAGACGACAGGGTAGGGTTCTTC
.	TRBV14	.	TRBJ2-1	CASSPGLQRQFF	TGTGCCAGCAGCCCGGGACTGCAAAGGCAGTTCTTC
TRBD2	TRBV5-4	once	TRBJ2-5	CASSLGLAAQETQYF	TGTGCCAGCAGCTTGGGACTAGCGGCTCAAGAGACCCAGTACTTC
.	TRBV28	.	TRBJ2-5	CASLAGIRETQYF	TGTGCCAGCCTGGCGGGAATAAGGGAGACCCAGTACTTC
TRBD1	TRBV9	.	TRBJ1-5	CASSVGQGASQPQHF	TGTGCCAGCAGCGTAGGGCAGGGGGCGTCTCAGCCCCAGCATTTT
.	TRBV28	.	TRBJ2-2	CASTDRSRTASRNPTGELFF	TGTGCCAGCACTGATCGTAGTAGGACAGCTAGTCGTAATCCCACCGGGGAGCTGTTTTTT
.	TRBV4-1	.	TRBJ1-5	CASSQEGAPVVPQPQHF	TGCGCCAGCAGCCAAGAAGGAGCTCCCGTCGTTCCCCAGCCCCAGCATTTT
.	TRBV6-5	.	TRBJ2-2	CASSYRENTGELFF	TGTGCCAGCAGTTACAGGGAGAACACCGGGGAGCTGTTTTTT
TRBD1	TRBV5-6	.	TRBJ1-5	CASSLTGSVQPQHF	TGTGCCAGCAGCCTGACAGGGTCGGTTCAGCCCCAGCATTTT
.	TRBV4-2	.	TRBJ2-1	CASSAGSRSYNEQFF	TGTGCCAGCAGTGCCGGGAGCCGCTCCTACAATGAGCAGTTCTTC
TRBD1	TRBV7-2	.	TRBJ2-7	CASSRDRGVNEQYF	TGTGCCAGCAGCAGGGACAGGGGAGTAAACGAGCAGTACTTC
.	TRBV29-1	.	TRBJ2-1	CSVVAYNEQFF	TGCAGCGTTGTAGCCTACAATGAGCAGTTCTTC
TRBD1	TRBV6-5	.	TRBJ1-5	CASSYGQGSQPQHF	TGTGCCAGCAGTTACGGACAGGGAAGTCAGCCCCAGCATTTT
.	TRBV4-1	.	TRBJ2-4	CASSQDRETRLGKNIQYF	TGCGCCAGCAGCCAGGACCGGGAAACCCGACTAGGCAAAAACATTCAGTACTTC
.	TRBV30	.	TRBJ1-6	CAWSRAGGNSPLHF	TGTGCCTGGAGTCGGGCCGGGGGTAATTCACCCCTCCACTTT
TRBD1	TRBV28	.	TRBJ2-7	CASSLRDRGSREQYF	TGTGCCAGCAGTCTCCGGGACAGGGGGTCGCGCGAGCAGTACTTC
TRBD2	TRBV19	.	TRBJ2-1	CASSSSGRAVEQFF	TGTGCCAGTTCATCTAGCGGGAGGGCCGTTGAGCAGTTCTTC
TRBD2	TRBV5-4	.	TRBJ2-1	CASSSRGGHYYNEQFF	TGTGCCAGCAGTTCGCGGGGGGGCCATTACTACAATGAGCAGTTCTTC
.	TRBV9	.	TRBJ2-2	CASSAQLTGELFF	TGTGCCAGCAGCGCACAGCTCACCGGGGAGCTGTTTTTT
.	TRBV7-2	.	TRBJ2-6	CASVSQGGWANVLTF	TGTGCCAGCGTTTCTCAGGGGGGCTGGGCCAACGTCCTGACTTTC
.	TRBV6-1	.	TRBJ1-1	CASRGSLNIKAEAFF	TGTGCCAGCAGAGGCAGCCTGAACATAAAGGCTGAAGCTTTCTTT
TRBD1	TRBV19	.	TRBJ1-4	CASSFYSDRGVEKLFF	TGTGCCAGTAGTTTCTACTCGGACAGGGGAGTTGAAAAACTGTTTTTT
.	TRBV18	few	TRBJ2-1	CASSPILNNEQFF	TGTGCCAGCTCACCTATACTTAACAATGAGCAGTTCTTC
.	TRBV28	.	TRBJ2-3	CASRTSTDTQYF	TGTGCCAGCAGGACTAGCACAGATACGCAGTATTTT
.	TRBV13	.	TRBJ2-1	CASSFLDFSSYNEQFF	TGTGCCAGCAGTTTCTTGGACTTTAGCTCCTACAATGAGCAGTTCTTC
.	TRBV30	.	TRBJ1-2	CAWVTAANYGYTF	TGTGCCTGGGTGACAGCTGCAAACTATGGCTACACCTTC
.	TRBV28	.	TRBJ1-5	CASTGVYSNQPQHF	TGTGCCAGCACTGGAGTATATAGCAATCAGCCCCAGCATTTT
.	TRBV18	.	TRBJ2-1	CASSPRNEQFF	TGTGCCAGCTCACCCAGAAATGAGCAGTTCTTC
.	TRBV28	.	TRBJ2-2	CASSLSTTGTGELFF	TGTGCCAGCAGTTTATCGACTACTGGTACCGGGGAGCTGTTTTTT
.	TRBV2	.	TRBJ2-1	CASSGGIGHNEQFF	TGTGCCAGCAGTGGGGGGATTGGCCACAATGAGCAGTTCTTC
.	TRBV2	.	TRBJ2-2	CASIFDSMTRELFF	TGTGCCAGCATCTTCGACAGTATGACCCGGGAGCTGTTTTTT
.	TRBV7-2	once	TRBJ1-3	CATGPRAGNTIYF	TGTGCCACCGGCCCTAGGGCTGGAAACACCATATATTTT
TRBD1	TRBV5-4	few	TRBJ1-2	CASSLSTGNYGYTF	TGTGCCAGCAGCCTATCGACAGGGAACTATGGCTACACCTTC